The clone carrying this TCR beta chain has only a few counts. As yet, its antigen is unknown. TCR cDNA, made by 5'RACE template switching, carried an added universal primer site and UMIs. Using its own MiXCR run on the 5' RACE reads, TCRdb lists one record per CDR3 protein. The table shows some 300,000 distinct CDR3 sequences, with 3.6% occurring only once. The data were taken from a study of T cells after yellow fever vaccination. Study observations and caveats: Although most clonotypes did not, a small share appeared in both CD4 and CD8 compartments.

Germline values: CDR1 LGHNA, CDR2 YNFKEQ. V was pared by 8 bases and J by 9 bases, with 6 bases of the junction left unmatched. The CDR3 loop spans 12 amino acids. The material sequenced was PBMCs, taken on the day of the yellow fever booster vaccination. This clonotype originated in a man younger than 35 who received the YFV17D yellow fever vaccine. The rearrangement joins TRBV4-2 to TRBJ2-1, with TRBD1 matching over 8 bases. CDR3 sequence: CASGYGQGEQFF. CDR3 sequence (DNA): TGTGCCAGCGGCTACGGACAGGGTGAGCAGTTCTTC.